This entry features one T cell receptor beta chain sequence. Its matching antigen is unknown. The data originate from a study of Ad26.COV2.S vaccination and SARS-CoV-2 variants. Study summary: Intramuscularly, Ad26.COV2.S was given either once or twice, 56 days apart.

TCRdb's copy holds only in-frame clones and misses some; the assay was immunoSEQ multiplex PCR. The sample records hundreds of thousands of clones, roughly 91% being singletons. Treatment meaning: 15 to 20 received Ad26.COV2.S at low or high dose, single or two shots; 5 received placebo; per-sample allocation not given. Sampling happened 63 days after the first vaccine or placebo injection. CDR3 length: 13 residues. Germline values: CDR1 SGHTA, CDR2 FQGNSA. Study findings and constraints: It was vaccine recipients, not placebo recipients, who had the higher spike-specific TCR breadth.

The sequencing here drew on peripheral blood, taken in a trial of Ad26.COV2.S vaccine versus placebo. The clonotype was recovered from a person aged 18 to 59 who received the Ad26.COV2.S COVID-19 vaccine or a placebo. The chain carries TRBV7-2 and TRBJ2-7; D perhaps matches TRBD2 (6 bases). In DNA, the CDR3 is TGTGCGACGCAGCTTAGCGGAGGTTGGGAGCAGTACTTC. It specifies CATQLSGGWEQYF. The variable domain in full, with the rest retrieved from reference TRBV7-2 and TRBJ2-7, is GAGVSQSPSNKVTEKGKDVELRCDPISGHTALYWYRQSLGQGLEFLIYFQGNSAPDKSGLPSDRFSAERTGGSVSTLTIQRTQQEDSAVYLCATQLSGGWEQYFGPGTRLTVT.